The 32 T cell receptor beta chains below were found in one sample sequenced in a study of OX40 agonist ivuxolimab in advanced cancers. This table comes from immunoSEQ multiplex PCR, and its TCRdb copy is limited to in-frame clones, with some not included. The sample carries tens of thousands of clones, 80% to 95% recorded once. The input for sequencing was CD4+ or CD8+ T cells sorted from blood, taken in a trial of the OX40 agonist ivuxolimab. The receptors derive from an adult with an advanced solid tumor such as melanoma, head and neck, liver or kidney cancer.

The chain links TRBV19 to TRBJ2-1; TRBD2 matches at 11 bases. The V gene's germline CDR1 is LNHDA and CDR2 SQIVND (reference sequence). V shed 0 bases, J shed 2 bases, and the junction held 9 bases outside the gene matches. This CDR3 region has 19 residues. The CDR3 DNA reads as TGTGCCAGTAGTATAGATAGTGGGGTAGCGGGGGGGCCCTACAATGAGCAGTTCTTC. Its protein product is CASSIDSGVAGGPYNEQFF.

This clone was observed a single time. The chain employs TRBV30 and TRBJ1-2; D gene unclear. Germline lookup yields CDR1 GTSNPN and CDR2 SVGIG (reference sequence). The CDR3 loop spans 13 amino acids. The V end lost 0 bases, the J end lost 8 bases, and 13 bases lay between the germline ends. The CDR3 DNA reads TGTGCCTGGAGTGTAACTGACCCCCGGGGCTACACCTTC. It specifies CAWSVTDPRGYTF.

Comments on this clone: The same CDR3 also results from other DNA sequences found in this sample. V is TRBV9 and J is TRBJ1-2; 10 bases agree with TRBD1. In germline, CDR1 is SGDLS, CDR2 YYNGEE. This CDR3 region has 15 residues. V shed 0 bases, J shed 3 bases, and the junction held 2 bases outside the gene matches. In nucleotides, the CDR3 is TGTGCCAGCAGCGTAGGCGGGACAGGGGACTATGGCTACACCTTC. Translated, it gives CASSVGGTGDYGYTF.

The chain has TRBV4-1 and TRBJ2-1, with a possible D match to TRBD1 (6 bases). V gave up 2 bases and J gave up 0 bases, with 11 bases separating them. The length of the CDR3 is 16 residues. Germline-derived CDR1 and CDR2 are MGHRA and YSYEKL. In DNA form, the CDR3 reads TGCGCCAGCAGCCAATACGGGGACAACTCCTACAATGAGCAGTTCTTC. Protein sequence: CASSQYGDNSYNEQFF.

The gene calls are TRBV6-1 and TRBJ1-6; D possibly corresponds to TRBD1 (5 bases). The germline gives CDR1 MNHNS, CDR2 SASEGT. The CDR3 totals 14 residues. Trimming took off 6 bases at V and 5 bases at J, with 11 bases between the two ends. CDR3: CASRLGGDNSPLHF. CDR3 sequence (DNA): TGTGCCAGCAGGTTAGGAGGGGATAATTCACCCCTCCACTTT.

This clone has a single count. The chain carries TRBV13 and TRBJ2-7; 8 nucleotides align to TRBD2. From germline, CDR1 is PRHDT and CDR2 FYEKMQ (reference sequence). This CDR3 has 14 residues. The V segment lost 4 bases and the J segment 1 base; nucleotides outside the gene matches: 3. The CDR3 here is CASSSGGLSYEQYF. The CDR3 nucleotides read TGTGCCAGCAGCTCGGGGGGGCTTTCCTACGAGCAGTACTTC.

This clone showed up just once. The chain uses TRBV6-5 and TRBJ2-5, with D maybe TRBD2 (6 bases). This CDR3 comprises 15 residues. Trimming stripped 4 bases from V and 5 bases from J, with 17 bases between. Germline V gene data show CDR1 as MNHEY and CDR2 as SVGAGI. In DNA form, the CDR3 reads TGTGCCAGCAGTTTTGAGGGGAGGTCATCCGAGACCCAGTACTTC. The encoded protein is CASSFEGRSSETQYF.

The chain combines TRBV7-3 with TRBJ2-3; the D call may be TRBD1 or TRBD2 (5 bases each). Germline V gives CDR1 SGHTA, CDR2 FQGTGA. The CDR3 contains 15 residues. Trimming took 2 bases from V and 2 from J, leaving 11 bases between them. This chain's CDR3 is CASSLGSGHTDTQYF. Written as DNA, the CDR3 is TGTGCCAGCAGCTTAGGAAGCGGACACACAGATACGCAGTATTTT.

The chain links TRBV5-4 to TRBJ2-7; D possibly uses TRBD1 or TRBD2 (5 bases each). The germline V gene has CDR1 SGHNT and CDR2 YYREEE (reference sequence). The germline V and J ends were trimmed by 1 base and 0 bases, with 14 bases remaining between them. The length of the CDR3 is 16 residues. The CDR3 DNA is TGTGCCAGCAGCTTGAGTTGGGACGCAAGCTCCTACGAGCAGTACTTC. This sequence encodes CASSLSWDASSYEQYF.

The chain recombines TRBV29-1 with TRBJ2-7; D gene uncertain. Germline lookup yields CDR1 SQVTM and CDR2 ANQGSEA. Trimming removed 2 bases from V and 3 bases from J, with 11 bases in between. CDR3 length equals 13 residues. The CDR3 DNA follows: TGCAGCGTTGAACCCGTCCAGAGCTACGAGCAGTACTTC. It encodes CSVEPVQSYEQYF.

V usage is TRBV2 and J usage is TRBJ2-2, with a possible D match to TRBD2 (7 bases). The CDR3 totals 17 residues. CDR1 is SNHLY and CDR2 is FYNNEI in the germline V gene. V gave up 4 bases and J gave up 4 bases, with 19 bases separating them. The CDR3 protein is CASSVVRGAQITGELFF. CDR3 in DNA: TGTGCCAGCAGTGTCGTTCGGGGGGCCCAAATCACCGGGGAGCTGTTTTTT.

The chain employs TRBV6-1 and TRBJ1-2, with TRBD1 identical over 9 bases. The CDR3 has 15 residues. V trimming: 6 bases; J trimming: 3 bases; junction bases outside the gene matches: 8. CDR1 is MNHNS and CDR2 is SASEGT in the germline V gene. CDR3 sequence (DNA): TGTGCCAGCAGCCCCGGGACAGGGCCCTACTATGGCTACACCTTC. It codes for CASSPGTGPYYGYTF.

In nucleotides, the CDR3 is TGTGCCAGTAGCTTGACAGGGACCTCCTACGAGCAGTACTTC. Its translation is CASSLTGTSYEQYF. The gene calls are TRBV19 and TRBJ2-7; 7 nucleotides align to TRBD1. CDR3 length equals 14 residues. Trimming cost V 6 bases and J 0 bases; bases outside gene matches: 5. Germline CDR1 is LNHDA and CDR2 is SQIVND (reference sequence).

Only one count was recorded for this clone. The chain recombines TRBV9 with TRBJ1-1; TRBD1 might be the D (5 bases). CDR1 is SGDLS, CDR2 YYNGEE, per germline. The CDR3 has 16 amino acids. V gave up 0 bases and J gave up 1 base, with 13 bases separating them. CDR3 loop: CASSVDPGISNTEAFF. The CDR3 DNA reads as TGTGCCAGCAGCGTAGATCCAGGGATCTCGAACACTGAAGCTTTCTTT.

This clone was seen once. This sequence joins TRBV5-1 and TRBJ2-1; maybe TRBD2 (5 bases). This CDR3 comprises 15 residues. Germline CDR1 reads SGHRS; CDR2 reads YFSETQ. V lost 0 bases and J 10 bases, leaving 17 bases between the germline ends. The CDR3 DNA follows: TGCGCCAGCAGCTTGGCCGGGGAAGACCTCAGAGAGCAGTTCTTC. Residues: CASSLAGEDLREQFF.

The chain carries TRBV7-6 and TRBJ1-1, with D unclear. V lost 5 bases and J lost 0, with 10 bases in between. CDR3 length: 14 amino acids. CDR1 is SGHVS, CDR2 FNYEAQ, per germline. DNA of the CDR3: TGTGCCAGCAGCGCTAGGGAGTTGAACACTGAAGCTTTCTTT. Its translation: CASSARELNTEAFF.

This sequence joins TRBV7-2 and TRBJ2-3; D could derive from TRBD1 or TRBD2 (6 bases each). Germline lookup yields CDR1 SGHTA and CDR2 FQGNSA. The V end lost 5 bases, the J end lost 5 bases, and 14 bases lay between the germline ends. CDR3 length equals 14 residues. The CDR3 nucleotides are TGTGCCAGCAGCCCCCCACGGGGGCAAGATACGCAGTATTTT. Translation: CASSPPRGQDTQYF.

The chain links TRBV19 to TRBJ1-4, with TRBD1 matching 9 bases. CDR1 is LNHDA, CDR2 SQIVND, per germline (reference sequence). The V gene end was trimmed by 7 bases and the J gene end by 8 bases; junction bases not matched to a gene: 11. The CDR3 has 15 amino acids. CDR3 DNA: TGTGCCAGTACCAACCTCGGGACAGGGAGGGAAAAACTGTTTTTT. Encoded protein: CASTNLGTGREKLFF.

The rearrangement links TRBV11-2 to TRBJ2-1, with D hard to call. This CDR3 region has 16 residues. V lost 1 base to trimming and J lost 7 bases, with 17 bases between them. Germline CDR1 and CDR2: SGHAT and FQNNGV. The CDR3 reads CASSLARQAPVNEQFF. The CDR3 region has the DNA TGTGCCAGCAGCTTAGCGAGGCAAGCCCCGGTGAATGAGCAGTTCTTC.

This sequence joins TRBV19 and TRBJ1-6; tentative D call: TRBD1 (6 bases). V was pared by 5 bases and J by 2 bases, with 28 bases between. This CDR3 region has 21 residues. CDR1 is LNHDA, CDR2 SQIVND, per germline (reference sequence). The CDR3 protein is CASSPLLDSVKKGTYNSPLHF. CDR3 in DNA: TGTGCCAGTAGTCCCCTTTTGGACAGCGTTAAGAAAGGGACCTATAATTCACCCCTCCACTTT.

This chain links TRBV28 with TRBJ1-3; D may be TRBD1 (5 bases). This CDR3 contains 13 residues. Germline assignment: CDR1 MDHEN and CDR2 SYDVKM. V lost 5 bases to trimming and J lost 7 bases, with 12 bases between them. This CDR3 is CASSPPEGNTIYF. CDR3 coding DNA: TGTGCCAGCAGTCCCCCCGAGGGGAACACCATATATTTT.

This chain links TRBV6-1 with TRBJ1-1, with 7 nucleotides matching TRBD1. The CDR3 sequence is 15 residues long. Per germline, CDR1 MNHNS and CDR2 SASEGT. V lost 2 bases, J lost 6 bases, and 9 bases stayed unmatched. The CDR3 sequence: CASSELHRGSSEAFF. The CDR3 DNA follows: TGTGCCAGCAGTGAACTTCACAGGGGTTCTTCTGAAGCTTTCTTT.

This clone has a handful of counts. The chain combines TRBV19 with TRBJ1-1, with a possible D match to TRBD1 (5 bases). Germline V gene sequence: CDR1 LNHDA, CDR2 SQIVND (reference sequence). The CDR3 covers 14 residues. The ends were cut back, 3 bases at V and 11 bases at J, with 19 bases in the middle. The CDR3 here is CASSIRGIPTEAFF. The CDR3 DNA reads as TGTGCCAGTAGTATTAGGGGCATCCCAACCGAGGCTTTCTTT.

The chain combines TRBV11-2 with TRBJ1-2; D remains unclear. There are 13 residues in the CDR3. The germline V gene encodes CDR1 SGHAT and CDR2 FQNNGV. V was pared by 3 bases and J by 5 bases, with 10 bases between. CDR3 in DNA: TGTGCCAGCAGCTTGGGCCAGAGTTATGGCTACACCTTC. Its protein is CASSLGQSYGYTF.

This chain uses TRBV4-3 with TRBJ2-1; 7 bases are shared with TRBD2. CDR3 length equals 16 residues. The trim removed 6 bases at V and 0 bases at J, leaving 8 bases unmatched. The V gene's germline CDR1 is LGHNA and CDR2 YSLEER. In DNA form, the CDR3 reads TGCGCCAGCAGTCCCCGAGCGGGGTACTCCTACAATGAGCAGTTCTTC. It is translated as CASSPRAGYSYNEQFF.

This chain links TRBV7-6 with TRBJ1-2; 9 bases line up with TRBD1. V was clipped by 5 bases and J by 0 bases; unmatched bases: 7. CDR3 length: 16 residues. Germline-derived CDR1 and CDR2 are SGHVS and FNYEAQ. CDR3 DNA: TGTGCCAGCAGCAAGGGACAGGGCGCGTCTAACTATGGCTACACCTTC. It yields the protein CASSKGQGASNYGYTF.

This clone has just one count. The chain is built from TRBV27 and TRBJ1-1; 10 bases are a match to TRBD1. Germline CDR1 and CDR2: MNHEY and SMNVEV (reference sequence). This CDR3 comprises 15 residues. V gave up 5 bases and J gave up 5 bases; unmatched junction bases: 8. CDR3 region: CASSPSTGGFTEAFF. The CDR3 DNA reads TGTGCCAGCAGTCCATCGACAGGGGGCTTTACTGAAGCTTTCTTT.

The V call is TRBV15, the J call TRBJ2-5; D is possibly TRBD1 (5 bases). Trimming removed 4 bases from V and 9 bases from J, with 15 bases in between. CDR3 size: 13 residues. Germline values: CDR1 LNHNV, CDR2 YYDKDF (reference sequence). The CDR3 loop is CATSTTERVAQYF. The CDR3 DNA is TGTGCCACCAGCACGACAGAACGTGTTGCCCAGTACTTC.

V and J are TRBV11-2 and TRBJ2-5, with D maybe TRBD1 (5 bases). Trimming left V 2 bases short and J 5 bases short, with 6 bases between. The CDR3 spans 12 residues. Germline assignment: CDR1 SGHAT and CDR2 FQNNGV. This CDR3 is CASSLTGETQYF. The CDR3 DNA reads TGTGCCAGCAGCTTAACAGGCGAGACCCAGTACTTC. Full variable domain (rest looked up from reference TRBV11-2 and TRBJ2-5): EAGVAQSPRYKIIEKRQSVAFWCNPISGHATLYWYQQILGQGPKLLIQFQNNGVVDDSQLPKDRFSAERLKGVDSTLKIQPAKLEDSAVYLCASSLTGETQYFGPGTRLLVL.

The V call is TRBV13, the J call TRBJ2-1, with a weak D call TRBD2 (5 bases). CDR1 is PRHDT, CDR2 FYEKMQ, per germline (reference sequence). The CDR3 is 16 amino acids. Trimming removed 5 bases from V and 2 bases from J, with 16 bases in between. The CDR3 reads CASSLKRERTYNEQFF. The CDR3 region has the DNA TGTGCCAGCAGCCTCAAGAGGGAGAGGACCTACAATGAGCAGTTCTTC.

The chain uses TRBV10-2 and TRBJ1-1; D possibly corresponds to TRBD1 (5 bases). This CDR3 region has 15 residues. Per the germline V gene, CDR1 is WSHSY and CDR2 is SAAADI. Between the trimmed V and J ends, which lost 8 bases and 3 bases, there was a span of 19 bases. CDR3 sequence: CASVSGRGPDTEAFF. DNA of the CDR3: TGCGCCAGCGTTAGTGGTAGGGGCCCAGACACTGAAGCTTTCTTT.

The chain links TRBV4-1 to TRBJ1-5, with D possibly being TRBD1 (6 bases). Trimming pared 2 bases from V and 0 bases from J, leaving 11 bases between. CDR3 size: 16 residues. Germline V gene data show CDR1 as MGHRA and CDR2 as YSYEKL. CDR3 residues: CASSQLTGYSNQPQHF. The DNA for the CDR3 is TGCGCCAGCAGCCAATTAACAGGGTATAGCAATCAGCCCCAGCATTTT.